The T cell receptor beta chain described here comes from a study of cytomegalovirus exposure and HLA in healthy donors. Study-level background: T cells numbering around 190 million yielded some 100 million unique TCR beta sequences in an earlier analysis. In terms of ancestry, the Caucasian-associated cluster contained about 81% of the roughly 400 genotyped donors. Study-wide results and caveats: Fewer N-insertions than the roughly 670-donor mean were reportedly shown by an Asian-associated ancestry cluster in a later analysis.

The CDR3 length is 14 residues. V was cut by 0 bases and J by 5 bases, with 11 bases left in between. CDR1 SGHRS and CDR2 YFSETQ come from the germline V gene. Concerning this clone itself: Its antigen is not known.

PCR employed 60 Vbeta and 13 Jbeta primers. Only in-frame clones appear in the TCRdb table, and some are missing; sequencing was by immunoSEQ multiplex PCR. This table has under 95,000 clones, around 79% appearing once. This TCR derives from a woman aged 40 to 55 in good health and CMV-seropositive. Sequencing was done on a sample of PBMCs. The chain couples TRBV5-1 to TRBJ2-5; D perhaps matches TRBD2 (5 bases). This CDR3 reads CASSLELVRETQYF. The CDR3 nucleotides are TGCGCCAGCAGCTTGGAACTAGTTAGGGAGACCCAGTACTTC.